This TCR beta chain was retrieved from a study of glioma-infiltrating T cells. Study results and caveats: Very few CDR3 sequences were shared between tissue and blood. Above-expected tissue-blood divergence occurred in all gliomas, most in low-grade ones.

The iRepertoire nested amplicon-rescue multiplex PCR amplified TCR alpha and beta CDR3s from RNA. MiXCR, run by TCRdb on the multiplex PCR reads, gives a single entry per CDR3 protein. The table shows under 200,000 distinct CDR3 sequences, with more than 35% occurring only once. A word on this clonotype: Its antigen is unidentified.

Germline CDR1 and CDR2: SEHNR and FQNEAQ (reference sequence). Between the trimmed V and J ends, which lost 5 bases and 10 bases, there was a span of 12 bases. This CDR3 region has 12 residues. The origin of this receptor is a human donor with low-grade glioma or glioblastoma, undergoing nonglioma brain surgery, or in good health (not recorded which). The rearrangement joins TRBV7-9 to TRBJ2-1; D is unresolved. Sequenced sample: glioma tissue, nonneoplastic brain tissue, or PBMCs (not recorded which). The CDR3 DNA follows: TGTGCCAGCAGCGTCGGGCGGAACGAGCAGTTCTTC. Translating gives CASSVGRNEQFF.